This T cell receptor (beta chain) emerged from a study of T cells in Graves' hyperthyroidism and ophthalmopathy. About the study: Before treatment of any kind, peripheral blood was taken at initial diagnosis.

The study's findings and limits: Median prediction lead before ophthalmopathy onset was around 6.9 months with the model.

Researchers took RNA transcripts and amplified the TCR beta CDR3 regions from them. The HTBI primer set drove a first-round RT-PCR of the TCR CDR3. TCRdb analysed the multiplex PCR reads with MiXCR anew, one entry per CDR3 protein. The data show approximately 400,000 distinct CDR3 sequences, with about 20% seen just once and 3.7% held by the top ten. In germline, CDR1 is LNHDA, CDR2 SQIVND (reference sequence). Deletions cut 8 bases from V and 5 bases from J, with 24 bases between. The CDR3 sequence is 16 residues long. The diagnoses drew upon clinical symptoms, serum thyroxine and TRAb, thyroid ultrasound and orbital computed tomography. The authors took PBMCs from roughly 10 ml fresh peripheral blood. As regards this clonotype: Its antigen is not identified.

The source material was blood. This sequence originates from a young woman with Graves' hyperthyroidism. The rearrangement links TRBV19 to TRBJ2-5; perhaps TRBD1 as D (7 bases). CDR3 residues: CASGTSRAGGYETQYF. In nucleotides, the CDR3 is TGTGCCAGTGGTACTTCGCGGGCAGGGGGGTATGAGACCCAGTACTTC.